The 18 T cell receptor beta chains below all came from one sample that was sequenced in a study of blood T cell repertoires in COVID-19. TCRdb keeps only in-frame clones here, not all; method: immunoSEQ multiplex PCR. The sample lists 350,000 to 450,000 clones, around 86% occurring once. Sequencing input: PBMCs or T cells enriched from blood (not recorded which). The receptors were sampled from a woman aged 45-59 years who had recovered from COVID-19.

This sequence joins TRBV2 and TRBJ2-3, with D perhaps TRBD2 (5 bases). The CDR3 runs to 13 residues. Germline CDR1 reads SNHLY; CDR2 reads FYNNEI. Deletions cut 1 base from V and 6 bases from J, with 8 bases between. CDR3 residues: CASSEVLADTQYF. The CDR3 DNA follows: TGTGCCAGCAGTGAAGTGCTAGCCGATACGCAGTATTTT.

This sequence joins TRBV4-3 and TRBJ2-7; 7 bases agree with TRBD1. The germline V gene has CDR1 LGHNA and CDR2 YSLEER. CDR3 length: 14 amino acids. Unmatched junction bases numbered 6, after V lost 0 bases and J lost 7 bases. The CDR3 loop is CASSQDGGQNEQYF. In DNA, the CDR3 is TGCGCCAGCAGCCAAGATGGGGGACAGAATGAGCAGTACTTC.

This rearrangement joins TRBV5-4 to TRBJ1-1; unclear D gene. The CDR3 loop spans 13 amino acids. Trimming removed 2 bases at V and 0 bases at J, with 5 bases between. The germline CDR1 and CDR2 sequences are SGHNT and YYREEE (reference sequence). Here the CDR3 reads CASSLQMNTEAFF. CDR3 in DNA: TGTGCCAGCAGCTTACAGATGAACACTGAAGCTTTCTTT.

This clone was detected a few times. This chain uses TRBV11-2 with TRBJ2-7, with 14 bases that match TRBD2. This CDR3 is built from 16 residues. CDR1 and CDR2 from the germline V gene are SGHAT and FQNNGV. V was pared by 3 bases and J by 7 bases, with 8 bases of the junction left unmatched. This CDR3 is CASSFQTSGRAREQYF. In nucleotides, the CDR3 is TGTGCCAGCAGCTTCCAGACTAGCGGGAGGGCCCGGGAGCAGTACTTC.

The rearrangement joins TRBV30 to TRBJ1-4; no firm D call. The V gene's germline CDR1 is GTSNPN and CDR2 SVGIG (reference sequence). This CDR3 region has 13 residues. V was trimmed by 2 bases and J by 8 bases, leaving 12 bases between them. CDR3 loop: CAWSRQETEKLFF. The CDR3 bases are TGTGCCTGGAGTCGACAAGAGACAGAAAAACTGTTTTTT.

The V and J genes are TRBV30 and TRBJ1-6; 8 nucleotides align to TRBD1. Trimming took 7 bases from V and 5 from J; bases not matched to a gene: 1. Looked up from germline, CDR1 is GTSNPN and CDR2 is SVGIG (reference sequence). This CDR3 comprises 12 residues. CDR3 DNA: TGTGCCTCGACAGGGGATAATTCACCCCTCCACTTT. Translated: CASTGDNSPLHF.

The V and J genes are TRBV2 and TRBJ1-5; tentatively, D is TRBD1 (5 bases). Trimming cost V 6 bases and J 3 bases, with 12 bases left between them. The germline V gene encodes CDR1 SNHLY and CDR2 FYNNEI. The CDR3 is made up of 14 amino acids. The CDR3 DNA sequence: TGTGCCAGCAGCCCGGGACTGTTCAATCAGCCCCAGCATTTT. Its translation is CASSPGLFNQPQHF.

The gene calls are TRBV14 and TRBJ1-2; 9 positions agree with TRBD1. This CDR3 comprises 14 residues. Germline lookup yields CDR1 SGHDN and CDR2 FVKESK. The trim removed 2 bases at V and 8 bases at J, leaving 6 bases unmatched. Here the CDR3 DNA reads TGTGCCAGCAGCCAATCACAGGGGGCGGTCGGCTACACCTTC. Translated, it gives CASSQSQGAVGYTF.

The chain couples TRBV5-4 to TRBJ2-6, with 9 bases fitting TRBD1. V lost 4 bases and J lost 2; bases outside the gene matches: 4. This CDR3 has 16 residues. CDR1 SGHNT and CDR2 YYREEE come from the germline V gene (reference sequence). Here the CDR3 DNA reads TGTGCCAGCAGCCGCGGGGACAGGGCTGGGGCCAACGTCCTGACTTTC. Residues: CASSRGDRAGANVLTF.

This clone has only a few counts. The chain is built from TRBV24-1 and TRBJ2-2; a possible D gene is TRBD2 (6 bases). This CDR3 is 15 amino acids long. CDR1 KGHDR and CDR2 SFDVKD come from the germline V gene. V was clipped by 7 bases and J by 1 base, with 12 bases between them. CDR3 region: CATSRSGLNTGELFF. The CDR3 DNA follows: TGTGCCACCAGCCGTAGCGGTTTGAACACCGGGGAGCTGTTTTTT.

The rearrangement joins TRBV9 to TRBJ1-5, with 9 bases fitting TRBD1. The germline gives CDR1 SGDLS, CDR2 YYNGEE. This CDR3 has 15 residues. With V trimmed by 3 bases and J by 4 bases, 5 bases remained unmatched. The DNA of the CDR3 is TGTGCCAGCAGCGCGGGACAGGGTTTTAATCAGCCCCAGCATTTT. It is translated as CASSAGQGFNQPQHF. The full variable domain, completed using reference TRBV9 and TRBJ1-5, is DSGVTQTPKHLITATGQRVTLRCSPRSGDLSVYWYQQSLDQGLQFLIQYYNGEERAKGNILERFSAQQFPDLHSELNLSSLELGDSALYFCASSAGQGFNQPQHFGDGTRLSIL.

The chain couples TRBV7-3 to TRBJ2-2, with D possibly TRBD1 on 5 matching bases. V gave up 8 bases and J gave up 4 bases, with 11 bases separating them. Germline CDR1 and CDR2: SGHTA and FQGTGA. The CDR3 contains 13 residues. The CDR3 is CASGPGFTGELFF. The CDR3 DNA sequence: TGTGCCAGCGGCCCAGGGTTCACCGGGGAGCTGTTTTTT.

This clone has just a few counts. The chain carries TRBV9 and TRBJ2-7; D call uncertain. V lost 3 bases and J 1 base, leaving 11 bases between the germline ends. The germline V gene has CDR1 SGDLS and CDR2 YYNGEE. The CDR3 extends over 14 amino acids. CDR3: CASSANPLSYEQYF. The CDR3, as DNA: TGTGCCAGCAGCGCTAACCCTCTTTCCTACGAGCAGTACTTC.

The CDR3 nucleotides read TGTGCCAGCAGCTCCGAAATAGCGGGCCGAGGCTACAATGAGCAGTTCTTC. This encodes CASSSEIAGRGYNEQFF. The chain joins TRBV7-2 to TRBJ2-1; 7 bases fit TRBD2. V gave up 4 bases and J gave up 3 bases; unmatched junction bases: 12. Germline lookup yields CDR1 SGHTA and CDR2 FQGNSA. CDR3 length equals 17 residues.

The chain links TRBV2 to TRBJ1-1; D remains unclear. Germline V gene lookup returns CDR1 SNHLY and CDR2 FYNNEI. V was shortened by 6 bases and J by 0 bases, with 8 bases between the two germline ends. This CDR3 has 13 amino acids. CDR3 sequence: CASRLGMNTEAFF. CDR3 in DNA: TGTGCCAGCAGACTAGGGATGAACACTGAAGCTTTCTTT.

The rearrangement links TRBV6-5 to TRBJ2-7, with TRBD2 identical over 7 bases. V shed 8 bases and J 1 base; nucleotides not matched to a gene: 11. The CDR3 extends over 15 amino acids. Per the germline V gene, CDR1 is MNHEY and CDR2 is SVGAGI. The CDR3 is CASQRTLAESYEQYF. The CDR3 DNA follows: TGTGCCAGCCAACGAACCCTAGCGGAATCCTACGAGCAGTACTTC.

This CDR3 is CASSIGYMLNYGYTF. The CDR3, as DNA: TGTGCCAGTAGTATAGGTTACATGCTGAACTATGGCTACACCTTC. The chain has TRBV19 and TRBJ1-2; unclear D gene. V was cut by 1 base and J by 2 bases, with 11 bases left in between. Germline V CDR1 and CDR2: LNHDA, SQIVND (reference sequence). CDR3 length equals 15 residues.

The rearrangement joins TRBV19 to TRBJ2-7, with a possible D match to TRBD1 (6 bases). Germline CDR1 and CDR2: LNHDA and SQIVND (reference sequence). The CDR3 is 15 residues long. With 4 bases removed from V and 5 bases from J, the gap between germline ends came to 18 bases. DNA of the CDR3: TGTGCCAGTAGTACTGGGACAACTCCACTGGACGAGCAGTACTTC. Amino acid sequence: CASSTGTTPLDEQYF. The variable domain in full, with the rest retrieved from reference TRBV19 and TRBJ2-7, is DGGITQSPKYLFRKEGQNVTLSCEQNLNHDAMYWYRQDPGQGLRLIYYSQIVNDFQKGDIAEGYSVSREKKESFPLTVTSAQKNPTAFYLCASSTGTTPLDEQYFGPGTRLTVT.